The TCR beta chain under discussion was sequenced for a study of blood T cell repertoires in COVID-19. For the study at large: PBMCs, B-cell-depleted T cells, or T cells provided the cDNA or gDNA that made up the material.

Participants spanned ages roughly 18 to 95 years and resided in roughly 22 US areas. Cohort allocation depended upon clinical history that participants reported. This table comes from immunoSEQ multiplex PCR, and its TCRdb copy is limited to in-frame clones, with some not included. Among about 81,000 clones, roughly 89% were seen once, and the ten largest hold 0.95% to 1.5%. The length of the CDR3 is 14 residues. Germline V gives CDR1 SQVTM, CDR2 ANQGSEA. J was trimmed by 1 base and V by 6 bases; bases with no gene match: 8. The sample comprised PBMCs or T cells enriched from blood (not recorded which). The clonotype comes from a woman aged 45-65 years with acute COVID-19. The genes are TRBV29-1 and TRBJ2-7, with 8 bases fitting TRBD1. In DNA, the CDR3 is TGCAGCGTGAGAACAGGGGGATTATCCTACGAGCAGTACTTC. This encodes CSVRTGGLSYEQYF.